This TCR beta chain was documented in a study of blood T cell repertoires in COVID-19. The wider study: Samples taken during acute and convalescent COVID-19 were collected in the United States, Italy and Spain. PBMCs, B-cell-depleted T cells, or T cells were the source of the cDNA or gDNA that made up the material.

This CDR3 has 11 amino acids. Germline V gene data show CDR1 as SQVTM and CDR2 as ANQGSEA. V lost 1 base to trimming and J lost 5 bases, with 5 bases between them. Original handling: Estimated nucleated cell counts came from reference gene primer amplification. Clones were sequenced by immunoSEQ multiplex PCR, and TCRdb holds only the in-frame ones, with some missing. That table furnishes V, J and clone size, whereas the DNA furnished D and trimming. The repertoire holds a few hundred thousand clones, with roughly 88% as singletons. This receptor was taken from a woman aged 30 to 39 who had recovered from COVID-19. The sample comprised peripheral blood. This chain links TRBV29-1 with TRBJ2-5, with D hard to call. The chain's CDR3 is CSVEGLETQYF. DNA for the CDR3: TGCAGCGTTGAAGGGCTGGAGACCCAGTACTTC.